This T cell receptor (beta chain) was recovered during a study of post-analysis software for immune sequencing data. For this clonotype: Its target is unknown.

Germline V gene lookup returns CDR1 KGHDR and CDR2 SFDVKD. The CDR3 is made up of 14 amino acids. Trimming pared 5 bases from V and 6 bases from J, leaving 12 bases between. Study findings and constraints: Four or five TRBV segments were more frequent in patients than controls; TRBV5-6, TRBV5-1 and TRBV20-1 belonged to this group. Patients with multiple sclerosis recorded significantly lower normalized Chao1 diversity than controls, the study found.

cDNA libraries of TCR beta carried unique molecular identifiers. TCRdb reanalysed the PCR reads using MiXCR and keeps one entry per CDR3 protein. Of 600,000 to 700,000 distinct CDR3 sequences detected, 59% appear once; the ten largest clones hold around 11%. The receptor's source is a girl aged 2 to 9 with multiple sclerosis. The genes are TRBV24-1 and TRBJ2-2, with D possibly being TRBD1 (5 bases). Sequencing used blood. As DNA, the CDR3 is TGTGCCACCAGTGCCCCAGGGATAGCCGGGGAGCTGTTTTTT. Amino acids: CATSAPGIAGELFF.